Listed here is a single TCR beta chain. The antigen is not known. The germline V gene has CDR1 MNHEY and CDR2 SMNVEV (reference sequence). Trimming at V came to 2 bases and at J to 2 bases, leaving 1 base not matched to a gene. The CDR3 length is 15 residues. While the first cohort had over 650 subjects, the donors belonged to the separate validation cohort of about 110 subjects. These data come from a study of cytomegalovirus exposure and HLA in healthy donors. Across the study: Later analysis reported that the approximately 110 validation repertoires shared the platform of the approximately 670 first-cohort repertoires.

The repertoire was sequenced with immunoSEQ multiplex PCR; TCRdb's copy has only in-frame clones and lacks some. The table records more than 70,000 clones, about 95% of them present only once. Whole-study findings and limits: TCR sequences were mostly rare, though some public TCRs occurred in many donors. Among TCR beta chains, those listed as cytomegalovirus-associated numbered over 150.

Sample: PBMCs. The genes are TRBV27 and TRBJ1-3; TRBD1 agrees at 9 bases. The source is a man aged 18 to 29 in good health and CMV-seropositive. In nucleotides, the CDR3 is TGTGCCAGCAGTTTAAACAGGGGGCCTGGAAACACCATATATTTT. It is translated as CASSLNRGPGNTIYF.